A single sample gave rise to the 7 T cell receptor beta chains below, sequenced in a study of post-analysis software for immune sequencing data. Study results and caveats: Patients used several TRBV segments, including TRBV5-6, TRBV5-1 and TRBV20-1, more often than controls.

Which antigens these TCRs recognize remains unknown. Unique-molecular-identifier-tagged TCR beta cDNA libraries were used. TCRdb ran MiXCR on the PCR reads and lists one entry per CDR3 protein. The sample consists of approximately 400,000 distinct CDR3 sequences, less than 40% of them appearing once. Input material: blood. The receptors here all came from a girl aged 5-17 years with multiple sclerosis.

This rearrangement joins TRBV12-3 or TRBV12-4 to TRBJ1-1; D call uncertain. This CDR3 comprises 12 residues. V was cut by 7 bases and J by 0 bases, with 6 bases left in between. This CDR3 is CASTRLNTEAFF. The CDR3 coding sequence is TGTGCCAGCACCAGGCTGAACACTGAAGCTTTCTTT.

The chain uses TRBV6-1 and TRBJ2-7, with D unclear. This CDR3 spans 15 amino acids. The germline V gene encodes CDR1 MNHNS and CDR2 SASEGT. Trimming took off 6 bases at V and 3 bases at J, with 18 bases between the two ends. DNA of the CDR3: TGTGCCAGCAGGGCCTTGGAGACAATTAGCTACGAGCAGTACTTC. As protein: CASRALETISYEQYF.

The chain recombines TRBV7-8 with TRBJ1-2; tentatively, D is TRBD1 (6 bases). Germline loops: CDR1 SGHVS, CDR2 FQNEAQ. The CDR3 has 13 residues. The V and J ends lost 4 bases and 5 bases respectively, with 11 bases between them. CDR3 sequence (DNA): TGTGCCAGCAGCTCGAGGGGGTTTTATGGCTACACCTTC. Protein product: CASSSRGFYGYTF.

In its sample, this clonotype was seen once. The rearrangement joins TRBV5-1 to TRBJ2-3; D may be TRBD2 (7 bases). CDR1 is SGHRS, CDR2 YFSETQ, per germline. This CDR3 spans 15 amino acids. V dropped 7 bases and J dropped 2 bases, with 17 bases sitting between them. CDR3 DNA: TGCGCCAGCGGATCCTCGGGGGGCACCACAGATACGCAGTATTTT. Translated, it gives CASGSSGGTTDTQYF.

The chain employs TRBV7-2 and TRBJ2-5; 7 nucleotides align to TRBD2. The germline V gene has CDR1 SGHTA and CDR2 FQGNSA. This CDR3 contains 16 residues. V lost 1 base to trimming and J lost 9 bases; unmatched junction nucleotides: 14. As DNA, the CDR3 is TGTGCCAGCAGCTTAGGAGCGGGGACCGTGGCAAGGGCCCAGTACTTC. This sequence encodes CASSLGAGTVARAQYF.

This clonotype came up a few times. This chain joins TRBV25-1 and TRBJ2-5; D gene ambiguous. This CDR3 spans 14 amino acids. Trimming removed 3 bases from V and 2 bases from J, with 10 bases in between. Germline V gene lookup returns CDR1 MGHDK and CDR2 SYGVNS. The CDR3 region is CASSDGFRQETQYF. Here the CDR3 DNA reads TGTGCCAGCAGTGATGGGTTTAGGCAAGAGACCCAGTACTTC.

This clonotype was observed a few times. This chain uses TRBV29-1 with TRBJ1-1; 8 bases fit TRBD1. Germline CDR1 and CDR2: SQVTM and ANQGSEA. The CDR3 length is 12 residues. With 7 bases clipped from V and 0 bases from J, the junction kept 1 base outside the gene matches. CDR3 DNA: TGCAGCGGACAGGGGATGAACACTGAAGCTTTCTTT. Protein product: CSGQGMNTEAFF.